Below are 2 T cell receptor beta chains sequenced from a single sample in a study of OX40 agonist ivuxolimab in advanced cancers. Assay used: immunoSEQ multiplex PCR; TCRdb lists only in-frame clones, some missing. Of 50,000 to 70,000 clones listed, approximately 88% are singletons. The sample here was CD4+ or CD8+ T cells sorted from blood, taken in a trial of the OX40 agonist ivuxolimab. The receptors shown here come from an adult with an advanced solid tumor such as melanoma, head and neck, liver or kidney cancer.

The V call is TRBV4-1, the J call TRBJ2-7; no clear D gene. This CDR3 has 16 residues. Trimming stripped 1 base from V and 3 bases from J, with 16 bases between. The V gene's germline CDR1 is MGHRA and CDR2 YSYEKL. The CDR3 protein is CASSQGVGQLIYEQYF. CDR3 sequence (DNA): TGCGCCAGCAGCCAAGGAGTAGGGCAGCTCATCTACGAGCAGTACTTC.

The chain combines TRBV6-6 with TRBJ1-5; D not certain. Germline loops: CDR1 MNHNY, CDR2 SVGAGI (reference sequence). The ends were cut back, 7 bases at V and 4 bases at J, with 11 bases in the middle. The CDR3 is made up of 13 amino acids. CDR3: CASKDLGNQPQHF. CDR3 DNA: TGTGCCAGCAAGGATTTGGGTAATCAGCCCCAGCATTTT.